This T cell receptor beta chain was observed in a study of blood T cell repertoires in COVID-19. Study-level background: Sites across the United States, Italy and Spain contributed samples from acute and convalescent COVID-19.

The method was immunoSEQ multiplex PCR; TCRdb's version includes in-frame clones alone and lacks a portion of them. There are 300,000 to 350,000 clones in the sample; more than 90% occur only once, and around 3.9% lies in the top ten. The germline V and J ends were trimmed by 6 bases and 6 bases, with 14 bases remaining between them. From germline, CDR1 is SNHLY and CDR2 FYNNEI. The CDR3 loop spans 13 amino acids. Sequencing used PBMCs or T cells enriched from blood (not recorded which). The rearrangement joins TRBV2 to TRBJ1-2, with unresolved D. This receptor was identified in a woman aged 25-40 years who had been exposed to COVID-19. The CDR3 protein is CASRLGVYDGYTF. Written as DNA, the CDR3 is TGTGCCAGCAGGTTGGGAGTGTACGATGGCTACACCTTC.